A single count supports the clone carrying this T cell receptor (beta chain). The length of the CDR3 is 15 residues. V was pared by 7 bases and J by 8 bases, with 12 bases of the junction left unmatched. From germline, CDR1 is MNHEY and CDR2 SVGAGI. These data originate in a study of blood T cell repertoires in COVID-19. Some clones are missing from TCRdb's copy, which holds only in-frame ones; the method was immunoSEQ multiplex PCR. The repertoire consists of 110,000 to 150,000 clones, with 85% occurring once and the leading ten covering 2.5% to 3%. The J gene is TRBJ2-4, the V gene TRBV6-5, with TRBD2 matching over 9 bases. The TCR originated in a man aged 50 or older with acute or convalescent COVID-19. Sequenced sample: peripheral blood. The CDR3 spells CASTRLAADRDIQYF. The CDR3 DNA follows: TGTGCCAGCACCCGACTAGCGGCGGATAGGGACATTCAGTACTTC.